This T cell receptor (beta chain) was identified in a study of somatic mutations in T cells in chronic GVHD (dated by TCRdb to 2020 to 2022). Isolated genomic DNA was used for TCRbeta deep sequencing. The immunoSEQ assay, provided as a commercial service, was used for both TCRbeta CDR3 sequencing and the initial data processing. In the original analysis: Reads were demultiplexed, adapter and primer sequences removed, similar clones merged by frequency-ratio clustering, and V, D, J genes annotated with IMGT. TCRdb holds this immuneACCESS table with in-frame rearrangements only. Some clones are missing; in checked studies, unresolved V genes explain under half, and the rest has no known cause. D and trimming were read from the DNA, whereas the V and J calls and clone size are those reported in that table. A total of 13,000 or so clones appear in this sample, more than 75% of them only once. About 30% of the sample goes to the ten largest clones.

A remark on this clone: Its binding antigen is unknown. No much larger clonotype is one base removed from it; base qualities were not supplied.

Sorting staining used anti-CD3, anti-CD4, anti-CD8 and a Vbeta20 antibody from the IOTest Beta Mark kit on a FACSAria III, with purity above 98%. Peripheral blood was collected in sodium heparin tubes, and mononuclear cells were isolated by Ficoll-Paque PLUS density gradient centrifugation. Before TCRbeta deep sequencing, the CD4+ Vbeta20+, CD4+ Vbeta20-, and CD8+ T cell fractions were FACS-sorted. The CDR3, from cysteine to phenylalanine, totals 15 residues. The sequence is cut down to CDR3 DNA, 45 bases in frame from base 1. CDR1 is given as SGHVS and CDR2 as FNYEAQ, both from the germline V gene. V loses 1 base, J loses 4 bases, and the germline ends lie 10 bases apart.

Sample: Vbeta20-negative CD4+ T cells from blood. The label giving this sample's cell subset or site can be read as: CD4+ T cells sorted as TCR Vbeta20 negative by flow cytometry. This sequence was found in a male patient aged 50 to 60 with chronic graft-versus-host disease. In patients who had a transplant, some T cells may come from the graft donor. The rearranged chain carries TRBV7-6 and TRBJ2-2; tentative D gene TRBD1, with 6 bases matching. The bases are TGTGCCAGCAGCTTAGGTCAGGGGACCACCGGGGAGCTGTTTTTT. Its protein product is CASSLGQGTTGELFF.